The rows below give T cell receptor beta chains drawn from one sample of a study of blood T cell repertoires in COVID-19. The table came from immunoSEQ multiplex PCR; TCRdb's copy has only in-frame clones and leaves some out. The repertoire consists of about 200,000 clones, with 85% occurring once and the leading ten covering about 2.5%. The source material was peripheral blood. The source is a woman between 65 and 79 years old with COVID-19, enrolled during active disease. Both conserved end residues are part of each CDR3. Fields, in order: J gene, D gene, V gene, clone size, CDR3 DNA, CDR3 protein. The D gene is left open where the match is weak. Clone size is not always given. Where it is, it says once, few, many or a class for expanded clones.

J: TRBJ2-7
D: NA
V: TRBV4-3
size: NA
DNA: TGCGCCAGCAGCCAAGACACACAAACATACTCCTACGAGCAGTACTTC
CDR3: CASSQDTQTYSYEQYF

J: TRBJ2-7
D: TRBD2
V: TRBV14
size: NA
DNA: TGTGCCAGCAGCCAAGGCGTGGCGGGAGACGAGCAGTACTTC
CDR3: CASSQGVAGDEQYF

J: TRBJ2-7
D: TRBD2
V: TRBV7-9
size: NA
DNA: TGTGCCAGCAGCTTGATGGCGGGGGGTTCCTACGAGCAGTACTTC
CDR3: CASSLMAGGSYEQYF

J: TRBJ2-1
D: TRBD1
V: TRBV5-1
size: NA
DNA: TGCGCCAGCAGCTACCCGGGACAGGGCGTCAATGAGCAGTTCTTC
CDR3: CASSYPGQGVNEQFF

J: TRBJ1-1
D: NA
V: TRBV6-2/TRBV6-3
size: NA
DNA: TGTGCCAGCAGTCATCGACAGAACACTGAAGCTTTCTTT
CDR3: CASSHRQNTEAFF

J: TRBJ1-1
D: TRBD1
V: TRBV4-3
size: NA
DNA: TGCGCCAGCAGCCTAAGATTTTTCGGACAGGTCGGTACTGAAGCTTTCTTT
CDR3: CASSLRFFGQVGTEAFF

J: TRBJ1-2
D: NA
V: TRBV27
size: once
DNA: TGTGCCAGCAGTTTATCGCCCCGCAGGGTTGACTACACCTTC
CDR3: CASSLSPRRVDYTF

J: TRBJ2-1
D: TRBD2
V: TRBV4-3
size: few
DNA: TGCGCCAGCAGCTCAAGATGGGCGGGAGGTAGGGATGAGCAGTTCTTC
CDR3: CASSSRWAGGRDEQFF

J: TRBJ2-3
D: TRBD2
V: TRBV2
size: few
DNA: TGTGCCAGCAGTGAAACGGGGGCGGGAGGGGGCACAGATACGCAGTATTTT
CDR3: CASSETGAGGGTDTQYF

J: TRBJ1-1
D: NA
V: TRBV19
size: NA
DNA: TGTGCCAGTAGTACAGACAAGGGGTTTGAAGCTTTCTTT
CDR3: CASSTDKGFEAFF

J: TRBJ1-1
D: NA
V: TRBV11-2
size: NA
DNA: TGTGCCAGCAGCCCTCATTTCGGGGGAGCTTTCTTT
CDR3: CASSPHFGGAFF

J: TRBJ1-2
D: TRBD1
V: TRBV5-1
size: once
DNA: TGCGCCAGCAGCTTTGCCTCGGACAGGGGATATGGCTACACCTTC
CDR3: CASSFASDRGYGYTF

J: TRBJ2-1
D: TRBD2
V: TRBV3-1/TRBV3-2
size: once
DNA: TGTGCCAGCAGCCAAGGTTCTAGCGGGGGGGGCATTGAGCAGTTCTTC
CDR3: CASSQGSSGGGIEQFF

J: TRBJ1-3
D: NA
V: TRBV29-1
size: NA
DNA: TGCAGCGTTGGTTCAGACTCTGGAAACACCATATATTTT
CDR3: CSVGSDSGNTIYF

J: TRBJ1-2
D: TRBD1
V: TRBV2
size: NA
DNA: TGTGCCAGCAGTCCCCCAGGGGGTAACTATGGCTACACCTTC
CDR3: CASSPPGGNYGYTF

J: TRBJ2-1
D: NA
V: TRBV5-4
size: NA
DNA: TGTGCCAGCACCTCAGGGGGGACTCTCTACAATGAGCAGTTCTTC
CDR3: CASTSGGTLYNEQFF

J: TRBJ2-2
D: TRBD2
V: TRBV7-9
size: NA
DNA: TGTGCCAGCAGCTTTTCCCCGGGACTAGCGGGGCGTAACACCGGGGAGCTGTTTTTT
CDR3: CASSFSPGLAGRNTGELFF

J: TRBJ1-5
D: NA
V: TRBV24-1
size: NA
DNA: TGTGCCACCACTCGACGGGTACATGGCAATCAGCCCCAGCATTTT
CDR3: CATTRRVHGNQPQHF

J: TRBJ2-7
D: TRBD2
V: TRBV7-9
size: few
DNA: TGTGCCAGCAGCTTTAGCGCGGGGACTAGCTCCTACGAGCAGTACTTC
CDR3: CASSFSAGTSSYEQYF

J: TRBJ2-3
D: TRBD2
V: TRBV24-1
size: NA
DNA: TGTGCCACCAGTGATTCGGGGGGGGGAGCCTTCACAGATACGCAGTATTTT
CDR3: CATSDSGGGAFTDTQYF

J: TRBJ1-1
D: NA
V: TRBV11-3
size: NA
DNA: TGTGCCAGCAGTTTTCGGGACCCAAGGGGGACTGAAGCTTTCTTT
CDR3: CASSFRDPRGTEAFF

J: TRBJ2-7
D: TRBD1
V: TRBV7-2
size: once
DNA: TGTGCCAGCAGCTTAACACGTCAGGGGACAGGGCTCGACGAGCAGTACTTC
CDR3: CASSLTRQGTGLDEQYF

J: TRBJ1-1
D: NA
V: TRBV28
size: NA
DNA: TGTGCCAGCAGTTTATTAGGGGCGCTGAACACTGAAGCTTTCTTT
CDR3: CASSLLGALNTEAFF

J: TRBJ1-2
D: TRBD1
V: TRBV9
size: NA
DNA: TGTGCCAGCAGCAGTCCCGGGACAGAAGATCTTTATGGCTACACCTTC
CDR3: CASSSPGTEDLYGYTF

J: TRBJ1-2
D: NA
V: TRBV6-2/TRBV6-3
size: NA
DNA: TGTGCCAGCAGTTACGCGTCCAGGGAAGGCGGCTACACCTTC
CDR3: CASSYASREGGYTF

J: TRBJ1-1
D: NA
V: TRBV19
size: NA
DNA: TGTGCCAGTAGTGTTTCCGGGATTGAAGCTTTCTTT
CDR3: CASSVSGIEAFF

J: TRBJ1-5
D: TRBD1
V: TRBV4-1
size: NA
DNA: TGCGCCAGCAGCCAAGAAGGGGACAGCGATTATAGCAATCAGCCCCAGCATTTT
CDR3: CASSQEGDSDYSNQPQHF

J: TRBJ1-4
D: NA
V: TRBV5-3
size: NA
DNA: TGTGCCAGAAGCCCCGACTTCCCCGGGGGGCGAGTCGATGAAAAACTGTTTTTT
CDR3: CARSPDFPGGRVDEKLFF

J: TRBJ1-3
D: NA
V: TRBV30
size: NA
DNA: TGTGCCTGGAACAGCCGCCTCGGAAACACCATATATTTT
CDR3: CAWNSRLGNTIYF

J: TRBJ1-5
D: NA
V: TRBV30
size: NA
DNA: TGTGCCTGGAGTCCGGGGACTAATCAGCCCCAGCATTTT
CDR3: CAWSPGTNQPQHF

J: TRBJ2-1
D: TRBD1
V: TRBV9
size: NA
DNA: TGTGCCAGCAGCGAGAGGGGACAGGGCTACAATGAGCAGTTCTTC
CDR3: CASSERGQGYNEQFF

J: TRBJ2-5
D: TRBD2
V: TRBV6-2/TRBV6-3
size: NA
DNA: TGTGCCAGCAGTTTCTCACTAGCGGGGGGGAGAGAGACCCAGTACTTC
CDR3: CASSFSLAGGRETQYF

J: TRBJ1-1
D: NA
V: TRBV3-1/TRBV3-2
size: NA
DNA: TGTGCCAGCAGCCAAGTCATAGGGGGTAACACTGAAGCTTTCTTT
CDR3: CASSQVIGGNTEAFF

J: TRBJ1-5
D: NA
V: TRBV6-5
size: NA
DNA: TGTGCCAGCAGGTACGGACAGAATAGCAATCAGCCCCAGCATTTT
CDR3: CASRYGQNSNQPQHF

J: TRBJ1-2
D: NA
V: TRBV7-9
size: NA
DNA: TGTGCCAGCAGCTCCTTAGGGGAAGCTAACTATGGCTACACCTTC
CDR3: CASSSLGEANYGYTF

J: TRBJ2-1
D: TRBD2
V: TRBV6-2/TRBV6-3
size: once
DNA: TGTGCCAGCAGTTACGAAGCGGGGTACAATGAGCAGTTCTTC
CDR3: CASSYEAGYNEQFF

J: TRBJ1-3
D: NA
V: TRBV6-5
size: once
DNA: TGTGCCAGCAGCGGGGGAAACACCATATATTTT
CDR3: CASSGGNTIYF

J: TRBJ1-1
D: NA
V: TRBV13
size: NA
DNA: TGTGCCAGCAGCGAGCGAAGGGGCTTTACTGAAGCTTTCTTT
CDR3: CASSERRGFTEAFF

J: TRBJ1-1
D: NA
V: TRBV10-3
size: NA
DNA: TGTGCCATCAGTGGCCTGGGGGGCACTGAAGCTTTCTTT
CDR3: CAISGLGGTEAFF

J: TRBJ1-2
D: NA
V: TRBV7-2
size: few
DNA: TGTGCCAGCAGCTTAATGGGCCTCTTGCCCAACTATGGCTACACCTTC
CDR3: CASSLMGLLPNYGYTF

J: TRBJ2-6
D: TRBD1
V: TRBV4-2
size: once
DNA: TGTGCCAGCAGCCAAGATCGATTTAGGGACAGGGTTTCTGGGGCCAACGTCCTGACTTTC
CDR3: CASSQDRFRDRVSGANVLTF

J: TRBJ1-1
D: NA
V: TRBV30
size: NA
DNA: TGTGCCTGGACGCGAAGCGGGACGGCGGACACTGATGAAGCTTTCTTT
CDR3: CAWTRSGTADTDEAFF

J: TRBJ1-6
D: NA
V: TRBV5-6
size: few
DNA: TGTGCCAGCAGCCCCATACAGGGTTCTTCACCCCTCCACTTT
CDR3: CASSPIQGSSPLHF